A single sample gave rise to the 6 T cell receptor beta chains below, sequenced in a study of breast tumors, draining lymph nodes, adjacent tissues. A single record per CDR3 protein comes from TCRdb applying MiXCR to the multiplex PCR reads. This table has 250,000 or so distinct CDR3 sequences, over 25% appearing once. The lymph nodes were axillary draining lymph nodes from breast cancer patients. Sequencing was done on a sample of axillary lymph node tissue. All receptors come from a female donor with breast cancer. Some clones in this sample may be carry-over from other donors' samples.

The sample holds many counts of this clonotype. This CDR3 reads CASGTGTGSYEQYF. DNA for the CDR3: TGTGCCAGCGGAACCGGGACGGGATCCTACGAGCAGTACTTC. J is TRBJ2-7 and V is TRBV7-9, with D possibly called TRBD1 or TRBD2 (5 bases each). CDR3 length equals 14 residues. V gave up 8 bases and J gave up 1 base, with 15 bases separating them. The germline gives CDR1 SEHNR, CDR2 FQNEAQ (reference sequence).

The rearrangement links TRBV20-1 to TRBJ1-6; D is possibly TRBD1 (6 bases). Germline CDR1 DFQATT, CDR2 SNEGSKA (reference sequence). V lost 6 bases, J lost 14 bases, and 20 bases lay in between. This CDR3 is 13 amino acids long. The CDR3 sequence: CSAPDSPSITLHF. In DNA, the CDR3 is TGCAGTGCCCCGGACAGCCCAAGTATTACCCTCCACTTT.

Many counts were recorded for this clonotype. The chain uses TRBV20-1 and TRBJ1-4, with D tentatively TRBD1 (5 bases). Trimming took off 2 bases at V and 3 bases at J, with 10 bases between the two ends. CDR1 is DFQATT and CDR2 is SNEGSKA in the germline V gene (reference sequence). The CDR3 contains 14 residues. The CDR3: CSARQGMANEKLFF. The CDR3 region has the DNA TGCAGTGCTAGACAGGGTATGGCTAATGAAAAACTGTTTTTT.

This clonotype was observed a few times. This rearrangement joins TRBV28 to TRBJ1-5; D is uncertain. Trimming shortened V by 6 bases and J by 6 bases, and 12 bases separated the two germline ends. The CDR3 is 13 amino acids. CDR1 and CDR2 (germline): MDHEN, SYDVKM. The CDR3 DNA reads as TGTGCCAGCAGGAGGACGCCGAGTCAGCCCCAGCATTTT. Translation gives CASRRTPSQPQHF.

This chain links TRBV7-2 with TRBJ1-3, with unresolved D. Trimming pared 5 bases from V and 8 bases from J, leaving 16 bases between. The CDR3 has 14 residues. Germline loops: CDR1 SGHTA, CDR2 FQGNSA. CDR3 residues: CASSLERSKDTIYF. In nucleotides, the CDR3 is TGTGCCAGCAGCCTAGAAAGGAGTAAGGACACCATATATTTT. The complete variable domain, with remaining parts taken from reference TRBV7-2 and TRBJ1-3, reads GAGVSQSPSNKVTEKGKDVELRCDPISGHTALYWYRQSLGQGLEFLIYFQGNSAPDKSGLPSDRFSAERTGGSVSTLTIQRTQQEDSAVYLCASSLERSKDTIYFGEGSWLTVV.

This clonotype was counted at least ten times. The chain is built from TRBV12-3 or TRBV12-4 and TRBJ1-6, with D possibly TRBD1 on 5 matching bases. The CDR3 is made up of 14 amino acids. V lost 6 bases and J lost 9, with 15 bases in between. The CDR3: CASRRNPDSSPLHF. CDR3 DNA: TGTGCCAGCAGGCGGAACCCTGACAGTTCACCCCTCCACTTT.